A single sample is the source of the 19 T cell receptor beta chains below, sequenced in a study of blood T cell repertoires in COVID-19. Data came from immunoSEQ multiplex PCR; TCRdb stores just in-frame clones and leaves some out. The sample comprises 150,000 to 200,000 clones, roughly 85% of which are singletons, and about 3.3% rests with the top ten. The sequenced material came from peripheral blood. The receptors shown here come from a human donor with acute or convalescent COVID-19. The donor label of this sample is uncertain.

This rearrangement joins TRBV18 to TRBJ2-7; D perhaps matches TRBD1 (6 bases). V lost 2 bases to trimming and J lost 4 bases, with 15 bases between them. Looked up from germline, CDR1 is KGHSH and CDR2 is LQKENI. The CDR3 spans 15 residues. The CDR3 region has the DNA TGTGCCAGCTCACCAAACGAGGGGCAGGGGTACGAGCAGTACTTC. Its protein product is CASSPNEGQGYEQYF.

This clone was counted a single time. V and J are TRBV9 and TRBJ1-2; TRBD1 agrees at 7 bases. J was trimmed by 3 bases and V by 4 bases; bases with no gene match: 21. The CDR3 runs to 19 residues. Germline V gene sequence: CDR1 SGDLS, CDR2 YYNGEE. In nucleotides, the CDR3 is TGTGCCAGCAGCACAAAGCCGGGGATAAGGGGGCAGGGCTACTATGGCTACACCTTC. Protein: CASSTKPGIRGQGYYGYTF.

This chain joins TRBV19 and TRBJ1-2; D perhaps matches TRBD1 (6 bases). Germline loops: CDR1 LNHDA, CDR2 SQIVND (reference sequence). The CDR3 totals 14 residues. Trimming stripped 6 bases from V and 1 base from J, with 12 bases between. CDR3 coding DNA: TGTGCCAGTAGAAGGACAGAAGATAACTATGGCTACACCTTC. Residues: CASRRTEDNYGYTF. Looking up the rest from reference TRBV19 and TRBJ1-2 gives the full variable domain: DGGITQSPKYLFRKEGQNVTLSCEQNLNHDAMYWYRQDPGQGLRLIYYSQIVNDFQKGDIAEGYSVSREKKESFPLTVTSAQKNPTAFYLCASRRTEDNYGYTFGSGTRLTVV.

The chain uses TRBV4-2 and TRBJ2-7, with D uncertain. CDR1 and CDR2 (germline): LGHNA, YNFKEQ. V was clipped by 1 base and J by 2 bases, with 15 bases between them. The CDR3 loop spans 16 amino acids. The CDR3 spells CASSQASAGSTYEQYF. For the CDR3, the DNA is TGTGCCAGCAGCCAAGCTTCGGCAGGTTCCACCTACGAGCAGTACTTC.

J is TRBJ1-5 and V is TRBV7-9; possibly TRBD1 for D (6 bases). The V end lost 8 bases, the J end lost 1 base, and 9 bases lay between the germline ends. CDR3 length: 13 amino acids. Per the germline V gene, CDR1 is SEHNR and CDR2 is FQNEAQ (reference sequence). The CDR3 spells CASGDRSNQPQHF. The CDR3 bases are TGTGCCAGCGGAGACAGGAGCAATCAGCCCCAGCATTTT. Looking up the rest from reference TRBV7-9 and TRBJ1-5 gives the full variable domain: DTGVSQNPRHKITKRGQNVTFRCDPISEHNRLYWYRQTLGQGPEFLTYFQNEAQLEKSRLLSDRFSAERPKGSFSTLEIQRTEQGDSAMYLCASGDRSNQPQHFGDGTRLSIL.

The J gene is TRBJ2-2, the V gene TRBV10-3; 10 bases align to TRBD2. The CDR3 covers 18 residues. The V gene end was trimmed by 6 bases and the J gene end by 1 base; junction bases not matched to a gene: 11. The germline V gene has CDR1 ENHRY and CDR2 SYGVKD. The CDR3 reads CAIRGLERGGRNTGELFF. The CDR3 region has the DNA TGTGCCATCAGAGGGCTGGAGCGGGGGGGCCGGAACACCGGGGAGCTGTTTTTT.

The genes are TRBV21-1 and TRBJ2-7; the tabulated D call, TRBD1, remains unverified against the DNA. TRBV21-1 is designated a pseudogene. This CDR3 spans 16 amino acids. The CDR3 bases are TGTGCCAGCAGCCATGCCCCGGGACAGGGGGCTTACGAGCAGTACTTC. It specifies CASSHAPGQGAYEQYF.

The chain links TRBV5-1 to TRBJ2-4; D possibly corresponds to TRBD1 (5 bases). The CDR3 runs 17 residues. Trimming took 0 bases from V and 2 from J, leaving 15 bases between them. Germline loops: CDR1 SGHRS, CDR2 YFSETQ. The CDR3 nucleotides are TGCGCCAGCAGCTTGGCCATGACCTCAGGGCCCAAAAACATTCAGTACTTC. Translation: CASSLAMTSGPKNIQYF.

This clone was observed a few times. This chain links TRBV10-3 with TRBJ1-5, with 7 bases that match TRBD1. The germline gives CDR1 ENHRY, CDR2 SYGVKD. The CDR3 has 15 residues. The ends lost 6 bases at V and 0 bases at J; junction bases unmatched: 5. CDR3 DNA: TGTGCCATCAGGCGGGACAGCAATAGCAATCAGCCCCAGCATTTT. Translating it yields CAIRRDSNSNQPQHF.

Turning to this clone: Different DNA sequences within this sample yield the same CDR3. The chain recombines TRBV7-6 with TRBJ2-3, with a possible D match to TRBD2 (5 bases). Germline CDR1 reads SGHVS; CDR2 reads FNYEAQ. This CDR3 has 13 amino acids. The V gene lost 5 bases and the J gene lost 3 bases, with 9 bases spanning the gap. CDR3: CASSPSGTDTQYF. CDR3 bases: TGTGCCAGCAGCCCCTCGGGGACAGATACGCAGTATTTT.

The chain has TRBV13 and TRBJ1-3; 9 positions match TRBD1. The V segment lost 4 bases and the J segment 0 bases; nucleotides outside the gene matches: 16. Germline CDR1 reads PRHDT; CDR2 reads FYEKMQ (reference sequence). There are 20 residues in the CDR3. Here the CDR3 DNA reads TGTGCCAGCAGCTCCCCCGTCGCCGGGACAGGGAGGTCCTCTGGAAACACCATATATTTT. Translation gives CASSSPVAGTGRSSGNTIYF.

The chain is built from TRBV5-4 and TRBJ1-2, with 8 bases identical to TRBD1. This CDR3 spans 13 amino acids. Germline V gene lookup returns CDR1 SGHNT and CDR2 YYREEE (reference sequence). Germline trimming cut 5 bases from V and 8 bases from J; bases unmatched to any gene: 8. The CDR3 is CASRPDRVGGYTF. CDR3 sequence (DNA): TGTGCCAGCAGACCGGACAGGGTTGGAGGCTACACCTTC.

This rearrangement joins TRBV11-3 to TRBJ2-6; TRBD1 agrees at 10 bases. This CDR3 region has 19 residues. The V and J ends lost 1 base and 0 bases, in that order; junction bases with no gene match: 6. Germline CDR1 SGHNT, CDR2 YENEEA. CDR3 DNA: TGTGCCAGCAGCTTAGTAGGGACAGGGGTTCTCTCTGGGGCCAACGTCCTGACTTTC. Encoded protein: CASSLVGTGVLSGANVLTF.

V gene TRBV14 combines with J gene TRBJ1-5; 8 bases agree with TRBD1. The CDR3 is 18 amino acids. J gave up 6 bases and V 8 bases, and 21 bases lay outside the gene matches. CDR1 is SGHDN and CDR2 is FVKESK in the germline V gene. The CDR3 spells CASSPKTRWDRLSQPQHF. For the CDR3, the DNA is TGTGCCAGCTCCCCCAAGACCAGGTGGGACAGGCTTAGTCAGCCCCAGCATTTT.

This rearrangement joins TRBV7-9 to TRBJ2-1; TRBD2 matches 8 bases. Germline trimming cut 2 bases from V and 0 bases from J; bases unmatched to any gene: 3. CDR1 is SEHNR, CDR2 FQNEAQ, per germline (reference sequence). The CDR3 runs to 16 residues. CDR3 region: CASSLRAGGSYNEQFF. The CDR3 DNA is TGTGCCAGCAGCTTAAGGGCGGGGGGCTCCTACAATGAGCAGTTCTTC.

This clone occurred once. The chain uses TRBV19 and TRBJ1-5; unclear D gene. Germline V lookup: CDR1 LNHDA, CDR2 SQIVND (reference sequence). The V end lost 1 base, the J end lost 5 bases, and 3 bases lay between the germline ends. This CDR3 region has 12 residues. CDR3 bases: TGTGCCAGTAGTATAGGAGATCAGCCCCAGCATTTT. Its protein is CASSIGDQPQHF.

This clone was observed a single time. The rearrangement joins TRBV4-1 to TRBJ1-5; the D is unclear. V was shortened by 0 bases and J by 5 bases, with 8 bases between the two germline ends. The CDR3 is 14 amino acids. From germline, CDR1 is MGHRA and CDR2 YSYEKL. CDR3 protein: CASSQDGRDQPQHF. The CDR3 nucleotides are TGCGCCAGCAGCCAAGATGGCCGGGATCAGCCCCAGCATTTT.

The chain couples TRBV6-2 or TRBV6-3 to TRBJ2-3; TRBD1 agrees at 7 bases. CDR3 length: 17 residues. Looked up from germline, CDR1 is MNHEY and CDR2 is SVGEGT. V was clipped by 0 bases and J by 3 bases; unmatched bases: 9. For the CDR3, the DNA is TGTGCCAGCAGTTACTCGCCGTCATCAGGGGGTACAGATACGCAGTATTTT. Protein product: CASSYSPSSGGTDTQYF.

The chain links TRBV7-9 to TRBJ2-1; D call uncertain. Germline V CDR1 and CDR2: SEHNR, FQNEAQ (reference sequence). Trimming left V 0 bases short and J 6 bases short, with 6 bases between. This CDR3 is 13 amino acids long. The CDR3 spells CASSLAPLNEQFF. The DNA for the CDR3 is TGTGCCAGCAGCTTAGCCCCCCTCAATGAGCAGTTCTTC.